This TCR beta chain was captured by sequencing in a study of beta chain features in type 1 diabetes. Comment on this clone: Its specificity is unknown.

The CDR3 runs to 10 residues. The V gene lost 7 bases and the J gene lost 4 bases, with 5 bases spanning the gap. CDR1 is MNHNS, CDR2 SASEGT, per germline. Every bit of the isolated RNA underwent reverse transcription, so sequencing read expressed TCRB transcripts. Measured with immunoSEQ multiplex PCR; TCRdb has only the in-frame clones, and not every one. In the table there are over 650,000 clones, roughly 13% of which are singletons. Findings and limits, study-wide: Moderate but significant shortening of TCRB CDR3s was recorded in all four CD4+ subsets from Type 1 diabetes patients. VDJ junctions from patients with type 1 diabetes contained fewer insertions and more deletions. In the patient group, naive, central memory and Treg TCRB repertoires seemed more alike than in the healthy donor group.

This chain connects TRBV6-1 to TRBJ2-7; D remains unclear. This TCR came from a man between 18 and 29 years old with type 1 diabetes. Sequencing used naive CD4+ T cells from blood. The CDR3 nucleotides are TGTGCCAGCATGGAGTACGAGCAGTACTTC. Residues: CASMEYEQYF.